Listed below are T cell receptor beta chains from one sample, sequenced in a study of T cells after yellow fever vaccination. MiXCR was run by TCRdb on the 5' RACE reads, yielding one entry per CDR3 protein. The sample contains about 630,000 distinct CDR3 sequences, more than 9% of which appear only once. The specimen comprised PBMCs, sampled on the day of the yellow fever booster vaccination. The receptor source for this set is a man in his thirties or forties who received the YFV17D yellow fever vaccine. The CDR3 runs from the conserved cysteine through the conserved F or W. Each record gives: D gene, clone size, J gene, V gene, CDR3 DNA, CDR3 protein. D genes are given only for firm matches. Some rows have no size entry. The others give once, few or many, or a class for an expanded clone.

>.|few|TRBJ1-1|TRBV3-1
TGTGCCAGCAGCCAGTTCTCGGGACTCGTGAACACTGAAGCTTTCTTT
CASSQFSGLVNTEAFF
>TRBD1|.|TRBJ2-1|TRBV4-3
TGCGCCAGCAGCCAAGAGGGACAGGGTTTCAATGAGCAGTTCTTC
CASSQEGQGFNEQFF
>.|few|TRBJ2-6|TRBV20-1
TGCAGTGCTATAGGAGTCTCTGGGGCCAACGTCCTGACTTTC
CSAIGVSGANVLTF
>TRBD2|.|TRBJ2-1|TRBV29-1
TGCAGCGCTCCCCCTGATAGCGGGACCTACAATGAGCAGTTCTTC
CSAPPDSGTYNEQFF
>.|few|TRBJ2-2|TRBV7-9
TGTGCCAGCAGCTCGCATCGGTTCGGCACCGGGGAGCTGTTTTTT
CASSSHRFGTGELFF
>.|few|TRBJ2-4|TRBV12-3/TRBV12-4
TGTGCCAGCAGTCGACCGGGGGACCCGATGATTCAGTACTTC
CASSRPGDPMIQYF
>.|few|TRBJ2-1|TRBV5-1
TGCGCCAGCAGCGGTACAGGGCGCTCCTACAATGAGCAGTTCTTC
CASSGTGRSYNEQFF
>TRBD2|few|TRBJ2-7|TRBV27
TGTGCCAGCAGTTTATCTTCTAGCGGGAGCTCCTACGAGCAGTACTTC
CASSLSSSGSSYEQYF
>.|.|TRBJ2-1|TRBV5-1
TGCGCCAGCAGCTTGGCATTAGCGGAGGTGAGTGAGCAGTTCTTC
CASSLALAEVSEQFF
>TRBD2|few|TRBJ2-3|TRBV4-3
TGCGCCAGCAGCCAAGCGGGACTAGCGGATACGCAGTATTTT
CASSQAGLADTQYF
>TRBD2|.|TRBJ2-2|TRBV7-3
TGTGCCAGCAGCCGGACTAGCGGGAGCCCCGGGGAGCTGTTTTTT
CASSRTSGSPGELFF
>.|many|TRBJ2-3|TRBV6-2/TRBV6-3
TGTGCCAGCAGTTATAGGGTAGATACGCAGTATTTT
CASSYRVDTQYF
>TRBD1|.|TRBJ2-7|TRBV27
TGTGCCAGCAGTTTTATAGGACAGGGAACCTACGAGCAGTACTTC
CASSFIGQGTYEQYF
>.|.|TRBJ2-2|TRBV10-1
TGCGCCAGCAGTGAGTCGGAGGGGGCGCCCACCGGGGAGCTGTTTTTT
CASSESEGAPTGELFF
>TRBD2|.|TRBJ2-3|TRBV7-2
TGTGCCAGCAGCGAGACACTAGCGGGAGCGACAGATACGCAGTATTTT
CASSETLAGATDTQYF
>.|many|TRBJ2-1|TRBV5-1
TGCGCCAGCAGCTTGGCCGCGGTAGTCGGCAATGAGCAGTTCTTC
CASSLAAVVGNEQFF
>TRBD2|few|TRBJ2-5|TRBV4-3
TGCGCCAGCAGCCAATCGGGGGGTATCGGGGAGACCCAGTACTTC
CASSQSGGIGETQYF
>.|few|TRBJ2-1|TRBV7-9
TGTGCCAGCGTGGATTCCTTCCTATACAATGAGCAGTTCTTC
CASVDSFLYNEQFF
>.|few|TRBJ2-3|TRBV9
TGTGCCAGCAGCGTAGTACAGGAGAGCACAGATACGCAGTATTTT
CASSVVQESTDTQYF
>.|few|TRBJ2-5|TRBV4-2
TGTGCCAGCAGCGGACAGTCAGAGACCCAGTACTTC
CASSGQSETQYF
>.|few|TRBJ2-2|TRBV6-5
TGTGCCAGCAGTTACTTTGCCGGGGGAGCGAACACCGGGGAGCTGTTTTTT
CASSYFAGGANTGELFF